Presented here are 30 T cell receptor beta chains from one specimen sequenced in a study of blood T cell repertoires in COVID-19. Clones were read by immunoSEQ multiplex PCR, and TCRdb kept only the in-frame ones, dropping some. Here the sample spans roughly 180,000 clones, less than 90% being singletons. The sample consisted of peripheral blood. The receptors shown here come from a man between 65 and 85 years old with active or convalescent COVID-19.

As to this clone: Other DNA sequences from this sample encode an identical CDR3 as well. The V and J genes are TRBV24-1 and TRBJ2-5, with TRBD1 identical over 8 bases. This CDR3 contains 15 residues. J lost 1 base, V lost 4 bases, and 4 bases had no gene match. Germline CDR1 and CDR2: KGHDR and SFDVKD. DNA for the CDR3: TGTGCCACCAGTGAAGGACAGGGATTCCAAGAGACCCAGTACTTC. It encodes CATSEGQGFQETQYF.

This clone was observed a single time. The DNA of the CDR3 is TGTGCCTGGAGTGTAACAGGGACAGGCTGGGGCTACACCTTC. Protein product: CAWSVTGTGWGYTF. The gene calls are TRBV30 and TRBJ1-2, with 8 positions matching TRBD1. CDR1 GTSNPN and CDR2 SVGIG come from the germline V gene (reference sequence). The CDR3 length is 14 residues. The V and J ends lost 0 bases and 8 bases, in that order; junction bases with no gene match: 8.

V and J are TRBV30 and TRBJ1-4; 7 nucleotides match TRBD1. J gave up 7 bases and V 4 bases, and 6 bases lay outside the gene matches. This CDR3 has 13 residues. CDR1 is GTSNPN and CDR2 is SVGIG in the germline V gene (reference sequence). CDR3 in DNA: TGTGCCTGGAAGGACAGGTTGTCTGAAAAACTGTTTTTT. Its protein product is CAWKDRLSEKLFF.

This clone was seen a single time. The DNA for the CDR3 is TGTGCCAGCAGGAACGCGGGGGGAGGGTACGAGCAGTACTTC. Translated, it gives CASRNAGGGYEQYF. The chain has TRBV6-5 and TRBJ2-7, with 8 bases identical to TRBD2. Germline V gene data show CDR1 as MNHEY and CDR2 as SVGAGI. CDR3 length: 14 residues. Trimming at V came to 6 bases and at J to 4 bases, leaving 8 bases not matched to a gene.

The CDR3 DNA reads TGTGCCAGCAGCTTAGTAGTGTCCGGGGGGGCTCAGACTGGTGAGACCCAGTACTTC. Its translation is CASSLVVSGGAQTGETQYF. This chain uses TRBV7-6 with TRBJ2-5; 8 nucleotides line up with TRBD2. CDR3 size: 19 residues. The V and J ends lost 1 base and 5 bases, in that order; junction bases with no gene match: 18. Germline V gives CDR1 SGHVS, CDR2 FNYEAQ.

The chain couples TRBV5-4 to TRBJ2-2; D is possibly TRBD1 (6 bases). Trimming took off 0 bases at V and 5 bases at J, with 14 bases between the two ends. This CDR3 contains 16 residues. The germline V gene encodes CDR1 SGHNT and CDR2 YYREEE (reference sequence). The CDR3 bases are TGTGCCAGCAGCTTGGGGGCAGGGGCGTGGACCGGGGAGCTGTTTTTT. Protein product: CASSLGAGAWTGELFF.

Here the CDR3 DNA reads TGTGCCAGCAGGGCGACACCTGATCAGCCCCAGCATTTT. It yields the protein CASRATPDQPQHF. J is TRBJ1-5 and V is TRBV2; D not resolved. Germline V lookup: CDR1 SNHLY, CDR2 FYNNEI. V was cut by 6 bases and J by 5 bases, with 11 bases left in between. This CDR3 is 13 amino acids long.

The V and J genes are TRBV6-5 and TRBJ2-1; 7 bases are shared with TRBD2. From germline, CDR1 is MNHEY and CDR2 SVGAGI. This CDR3 region has 14 residues. The J segment lost 7 bases and the V segment lost 0 bases, leaving 3 bases of the junction unmatched. The CDR3 loop is CASSYSPGGNEQFF. The DNA of the CDR3 is TGTGCCAGCAGTTACTCTCCGGGGGGAAATGAGCAGTTCTTC.

A single count supports this clone. The chain uses TRBV24-1 and TRBJ2-1, with 8 bases lining up with TRBD1. From germline, CDR1 is KGHDR and CDR2 SFDVKD. V lost 9 bases to trimming and J lost 8 bases; unmatched junction nucleotides: 2. The CDR3 has 11 residues. DNA for the CDR3: TGTGCCACCGGACAGGGCTATGAGCAGTTCTTC. It encodes CATGQGYEQFF.

This chain joins TRBV10-3 and TRBJ1-1; 10 nucleotides match TRBD1. CDR3 length: 15 amino acids. The germline V gene encodes CDR1 ENHRY and CDR2 SYGVKD. J lost 2 bases, V lost 6 bases, and 6 bases had no gene match. CDR3 protein: CAIRWDRGPNTEAFF. The DNA of the CDR3 is TGTGCCATCAGGTGGGACAGGGGCCCTAACACTGAAGCTTTCTTT.

The chain uses TRBV3-1 (or the pseudogene TRBV3-2) and TRBJ1-4, with 9 bases aligning to TRBD1. CDR1 is LGHDT, CDR2 YNNKEL, per germline (reference sequence). With 1 base clipped from V and 6 bases from J, the junction kept 3 bases outside the gene matches. This CDR3 comprises 15 residues. The CDR3 is CASSQGTGADEKLFF. The CDR3 DNA reads as TGTGCCAGCAGCCAAGGGACAGGGGCCGATGAAAAACTGTTTTTT.

This clone has a handful of counts. The V call is TRBV6-2 or TRBV6-3, the J call TRBJ2-5, with D perhaps matching TRBD1 (5 bases). CDR3 length: 15 amino acids. Trimming removed 0 bases from V and 4 bases from J, with 12 bases in between. Germline CDR1 is MNHEY and CDR2 is SVGEGT. The CDR3 spells CASSYSGHGGETQYF. CDR3 sequence (DNA): TGTGCCAGCAGTTACTCCGGACACGGCGGAGAGACCCAGTACTTC.

This clone appeared a single time. V is TRBV10-3 and J is TRBJ2-5; D is unresolved. V shed 3 bases and J shed 0 bases, with 5 bases lying between them. Per germline, CDR1 ENHRY and CDR2 SYGVKD. CDR3 length equals 13 residues. CDR3 sequence: CAISDTHQETQYF. The CDR3 DNA reads TGTGCCATCAGTGATACACACCAAGAGACCCAGTACTTC.

V gene TRBV9 combines with J gene TRBJ1-2, with D possibly being TRBD1 (6 bases). Germline V gene sequence: CDR1 SGDLS, CDR2 YYNGEE. This CDR3 is 15 amino acids long. Trimming took 0 bases from V and 2 from J, leaving 11 bases between them. This CDR3 reads CASSVEGEPNYGYTF. DNA of the CDR3: TGTGCCAGCAGCGTAGAGGGGGAACCAAACTATGGCTACACCTTC.

The chain has TRBV6-5 and TRBJ1-2; 8 bases agree with TRBD1. The V gene's germline CDR1 is MNHEY and CDR2 SVGAGI. With 4 bases clipped from V and 2 bases from J, the junction kept 3 bases outside the gene matches. The CDR3 covers 14 residues. CDR3 in DNA: TGTGCCAGCAGTTCCGACAGGGGAAACTATGGCTACACCTTC. This codes for CASSSDRGNYGYTF.

The rearrangement links TRBV7-8 to TRBJ2-7; the match to TRBD2 covers 9 bases. Trimming removed 5 bases from V and 0 bases from J; junction bases left unmatched: 8. CDR3 length equals 16 residues. Germline V lookup: CDR1 SGHVS, CDR2 FQNEAQ. CDR3 in DNA: TGTGCCAGCAGCCGCCGGTCTAGCGGGGACTCCTACGAGCAGTACTTC. As protein: CASSRRSSGDSYEQYF.

This chain uses TRBV11-2 with TRBJ1-6, with a possible D match to TRBD1 (5 bases). The CDR3 runs to 14 residues. The germline gives CDR1 SGHAT, CDR2 FQNNGV. Trimming cost V 11 bases and J 5 bases, with 16 bases left between them. This chain's CDR3 is CASSGGFNNSPLHF. DNA of the CDR3: TGTGCCTCGAGTGGGGGGTTTAATAATTCACCCCTCCACTTT.

This clone has a single count. V is TRBV7-6 and J is TRBJ2-5; D is unclear. Germline values: CDR1 SGHVS, CDR2 FNYEAQ. Deletions cut 6 bases from V and 5 bases from J, with 10 bases between. The CDR3 has 12 residues. DNA for the CDR3: TGTGCCAGCAGTTCTACGTCCGAGACCCAGTACTTC. Amino acid sequence: CASSSTSETQYF.

The chain carries TRBV2 and TRBJ1-6; 8 bases are a match to TRBD1. With 3 bases clipped from V and 6 bases from J, the junction kept 4 bases outside the gene matches. Germline CDR1 and CDR2: SNHLY and FYNNEI. CDR3 size: 15 residues. For the CDR3, the DNA is TGTGCCAGCAGTGACCGGACAGGGACTAATTCACCCCTCCACTTT. Translated, it gives CASSDRTGTNSPLHF.

This clone turned up a few times. The V gene is TRBV20-1, the J gene TRBJ2-1; no clear D. V shed 5 bases and J shed 8 bases, with 7 bases lying between them. Germline loops: CDR1 DFQATT, CDR2 SNEGSKA (reference sequence). The CDR3 totals 10 residues. CDR3 DNA: TGCAGTGCTCGATCGGATGAGCAGTTCTTC. It codes for CSARSDEQFF.

The chain has TRBV30 and TRBJ2-2; no reliable D call. The CDR3 is made up of 13 amino acids. The V gene lost 2 bases and the J gene lost 5 bases, with 9 bases spanning the gap. The germline V gene encodes CDR1 GTSNPN and CDR2 SVGIG (reference sequence). The CDR3 DNA reads TGTGCCTGGAGTCTACTTCTGACCGGGGAGCTGTTTTTT. Protein: CAWSLLLTGELFF.

J is TRBJ1-6 and V is TRBV19; 9 bases align to TRBD1. Germline loops: CDR1 LNHDA, CDR2 SQIVND (reference sequence). J was trimmed by 6 bases and V by 11 bases; bases with no gene match: 11. The CDR3 extends over 15 amino acids. The CDR3 region has the DNA TGTGCCTCCAAGGAGGGGGACAGGGTTAATTCACCCCTCCACTTT. Translating gives CASKEGDRVNSPLHF. The entire variable domain, with the rest obtained from reference TRBV19 and TRBJ1-6, is as follows: DGGITQSPKYLFRKEGQNVTLSCEQNLNHDAMYWYRQDPGQGLRLIYYSQIVNDFQKGDIAEGYSVSREKKESFPLTVTSAQKNPTAFYLCASKEGDRVNSPLHFGNGTRLTVT.

The chain carries TRBV6-5 and TRBJ1-6; weak D call: TRBD1 (6 bases). Germline CDR1 and CDR2: MNHEY and SVGAGI. The CDR3 totals 15 residues. Trimming took off 4 bases at V and 6 bases at J, with 13 bases between the two ends. CDR3 protein: CASSSVGGPNSPLHF. The CDR3 DNA reads as TGTGCCAGCAGTTCCGTTGGGGGCCCTAATTCACCCCTCCACTTT.

The chain employs TRBV28 and TRBJ2-1; D might be TRBD2 (5 bases). V was trimmed by 2 bases and J by 7 bases, leaving 12 bases between them. The CDR3 covers 14 residues. Germline CDR1 is MDHEN and CDR2 is SYDVKM. The CDR3 coding sequence is TGTGCCAGCAGTTTAGCTGGTGGGAGAAATGAGCAGTTCTTC. Its translation is CASSLAGGRNEQFF.

This clone occurred once. V and J are TRBV18 and TRBJ2-5; D possibly corresponds to TRBD1 (5 bases). The CDR3 has 18 amino acids. Trimming stripped 4 bases from V and 1 base from J, with 22 bases between. Germline lookup yields CDR1 KGHSH and CDR2 LQKENI. The CDR3 DNA reads as TGTGCCAGCTCACTTACCCGTCCGGGTGGGGCCACCCAAGAGACCCAGTACTTC. It translates to CASSLTRPGGATQETQYF.

This sequence joins TRBV18 and TRBJ2-7; D is perhaps TRBD1 (5 bases). The germline gives CDR1 KGHSH, CDR2 LQKENI. The CDR3 extends over 13 amino acids. Trimming stripped 3 bases from V and 2 bases from J, with 8 bases between. This CDR3 is CASSPDRAYEQYF. For the CDR3, the DNA is TGTGCCAGCTCACCTGACAGAGCCTACGAGCAGTACTTC.

This clone was detected only a few times. This rearrangement joins TRBV28 to TRBJ2-7; TRBD1 is a possible D gene (6 bases). The V and J ends lost 3 bases and 3 bases respectively, with 9 bases between them. This CDR3 spans 13 amino acids. Germline V gene lookup returns CDR1 MDHEN and CDR2 SYDVKM. As DNA, the CDR3 is TGTGCCAGCAGTTTGTTACAGGGCTACGAGCAGTACTTC. Translated: CASSLLQGYEQYF.

The chain is built from TRBV23-1 and TRBJ2-7; D is possibly TRBD2 (6 bases). TRBV23-1 is an ORF for which the function is uncertain. This CDR3 is 16 amino acids long. V was pared by 4 bases and J by 0 bases, with 16 bases between. The DNA of the CDR3 is TGCGCCAGCAGTCGAATGCGGAGGGATTCCTCCTACGAGCAGTACTTC. It codes for CASSRMRRDSSYEQYF.

Only one count was recorded for this clone. This rearrangement joins TRBV5-1 to TRBJ2-1; TRBD2 matches 11 bases. Germline V gene data show CDR1 as SGHRS and CDR2 as YFSETQ. V shed 10 bases, J shed 10 bases, and the junction held 13 bases outside the gene matches. CDR3 length: 14 amino acids. The CDR3 DNA is TGCGCCCCCCCGAGGAGTAGCGGGAGGGGGGAGCAGTTCTTC. This gives the protein CAPPRSSGRGEQFF.

The chain combines TRBV5-1 with TRBJ2-1; tentative D call: TRBD1 (6 bases). This CDR3 spans 15 amino acids. The germline V gene encodes CDR1 SGHRS and CDR2 YFSETQ. V gave up 4 bases and J gave up 7 bases, with 18 bases separating them. The CDR3 reads CASSPVGTKSNEQFF. The CDR3 nucleotides are TGCGCCAGCAGCCCGGTAGGGACAAAGAGTAATGAGCAGTTCTTC.